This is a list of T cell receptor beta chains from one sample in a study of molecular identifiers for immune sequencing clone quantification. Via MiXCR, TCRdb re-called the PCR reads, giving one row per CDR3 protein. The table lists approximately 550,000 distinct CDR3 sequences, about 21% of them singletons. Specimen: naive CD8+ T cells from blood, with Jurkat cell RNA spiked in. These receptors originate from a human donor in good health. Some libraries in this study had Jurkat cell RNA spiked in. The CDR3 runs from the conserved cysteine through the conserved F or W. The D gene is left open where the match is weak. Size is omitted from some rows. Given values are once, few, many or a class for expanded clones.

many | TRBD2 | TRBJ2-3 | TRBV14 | TGTGCCAGCAGCCAAGGGACTAGCGGGGGGCCGGAAGATACGCAGTATTTT | CASSQGTSGGPEDTQYF
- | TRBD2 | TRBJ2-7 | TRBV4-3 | TGCGCCAGCAGCCAAGAGTGGGGGGAGGGCGAGCAGTACTTC | CASSQEWGEGEQYF
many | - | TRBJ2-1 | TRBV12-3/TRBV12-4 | TGTGCCAGCAGTCTGTCTGGTGAGCAGTTCTTC | CASSLSGEQFF
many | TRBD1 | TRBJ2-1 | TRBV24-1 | TGTGCCACCAGCCGCAATGACAGGGGTGAGCAGTTCTTC | CATSRNDRGEQFF
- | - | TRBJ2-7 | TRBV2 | TGTGCCAGCAGTGAAGCCACAGGGAGCTACGAGCAGTACTTC | CASSEATGSYEQYF
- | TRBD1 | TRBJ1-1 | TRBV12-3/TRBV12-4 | TGTGCCAGCAGTTTGTCCGGGACAGGGGCCACTGAAGCTTTCTTT | CASSLSGTGATEAFF
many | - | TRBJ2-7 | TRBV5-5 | TGTGCCAGCAGCTGGTCCCGGGGCTACGAGCAGTACTTC | CASSWSRGYEQYF
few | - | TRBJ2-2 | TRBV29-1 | TGCAGCGTTGTGGGGAACGGGGAGCTGTTTTTT | CSVVGNGELFF
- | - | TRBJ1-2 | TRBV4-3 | TGCGCCAGCAGCCAAGATGGCAGGGGAATCTATGGCTACACCTTC | CASSQDGRGIYGYTF
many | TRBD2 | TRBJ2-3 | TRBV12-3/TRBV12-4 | TGTGCCAGCAGAGGCGGGACTAGCGGCACAGATACGCAGTATTTT | CASRGGTSGTDTQYF
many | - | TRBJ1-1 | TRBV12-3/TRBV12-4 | TGTGCCAGCCAGCCGAACCCGAACACTGAAGCTTTCTTT | CASQPNPNTEAFF
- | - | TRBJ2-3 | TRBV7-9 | TGTGCCAGCAGCCCAGTGGGGCCGGGAGATACGCAGTATTTT | CASSPVGPGDTQYF
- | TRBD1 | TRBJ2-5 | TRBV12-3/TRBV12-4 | TGTGCCAGCAGTCCCCAGGGGGCTAATCAAGAGACCCAGTACTTC | CASSPQGANQETQYF
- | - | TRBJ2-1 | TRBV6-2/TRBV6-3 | TGTGCCAGCAGTCAAAAGACGGGACTCTACTACAATGAGCAGTTCTTC | CASSQKTGLYYNEQFF
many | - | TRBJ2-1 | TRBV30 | TGTGCCTGGAGTGCGAGTTCCTACAATGAGCAGTTCTTC | CAWSASSYNEQFF
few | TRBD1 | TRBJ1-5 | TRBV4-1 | TGCGCCAGCAGCCAAGAAGACAGGGGCTATCAGCCCCAGCATTTT | CASSQEDRGYQPQHF
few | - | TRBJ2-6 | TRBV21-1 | TGTGCCAGCAGCAAAGTTCTCAGGGGGATTGGGGCCAACGTCCTGACTTTC | CASSKVLRGIGANVLTF
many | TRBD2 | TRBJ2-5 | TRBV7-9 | TGTGCCAGCAGCAAAGGGACTAGCGGGAGTTACCAAGAGACCCAGTACTTC | CASSKGTSGSYQETQYF
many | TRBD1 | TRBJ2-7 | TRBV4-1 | TGCGCCAGCAGCCCGGATGGGACAGGGGTCTCCTACGAGCAGTACTTC | CASSPDGTGVSYEQYF
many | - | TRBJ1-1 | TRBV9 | TGTGCCAGCAGCTCCCGGACGGACCCAGCTGAAGCTTTCTTT | CASSSRTDPAEAFF
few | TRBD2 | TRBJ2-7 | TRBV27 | TGTGCCAGCAGTATGACTAGCGGATGGGGGTACGAGCAGTACTTC | CASSMTSGWGYEQYF
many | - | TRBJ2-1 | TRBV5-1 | TGCGCCAGCAGCGTCGGGGGCGCCTCCTACAATGAGCAGTTCTTC | CASSVGGASYNEQFF
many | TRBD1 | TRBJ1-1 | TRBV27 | TGTGCCAGCAGCCGCGGACAGGGAACTGAAGCTTTCTTT | CASSRGQGTEAFF
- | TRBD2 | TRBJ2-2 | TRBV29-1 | TGCAGCGTTGATGGGCGGGGGGCGTCCGGGGAGCTGTTTTTT | CSVDGRGASGELFF
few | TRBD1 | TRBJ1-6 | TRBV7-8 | TGTGCCAGCAGCCTTATGGGACAGAGCTCCTATAATTCACCCCTCCACTTT | CASSLMGQSSYNSPLHF
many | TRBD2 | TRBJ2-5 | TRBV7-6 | TGTGCCAGCAGCTTAGTTTTAGCGGGAGGCCCTCAAGAGACCCAGTACTTC | CASSLVLAGGPQETQYF
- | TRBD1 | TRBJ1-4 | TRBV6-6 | TGTGCCAGCAGCTGGGACAGGGGGCCTACTAATGAAAAACTGTTTTTT | CASSWDRGPTNEKLFF
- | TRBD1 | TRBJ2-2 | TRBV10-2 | TGCGCCAGCAGTGAGCCGACGGGGGACAGGGGACATAACACCGGGGAGCTGTTTTTT | CASSEPTGDRGHNTGELFF
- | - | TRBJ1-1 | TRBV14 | TGTGCCATCAGCCAAGCCAGGAACACTGAAGCTTTCTTT | CAISQARNTEAFF
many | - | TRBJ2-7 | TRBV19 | TGTGCCAGTAACGCCTTAGACAGGACCTACGAGCAGTACTTC | CASNALDRTYEQYF
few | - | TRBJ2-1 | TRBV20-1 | TGCAGTGCCCCACTACGGACTTACAATGAGCAGTTCTTC | CSAPLRTYNEQFF
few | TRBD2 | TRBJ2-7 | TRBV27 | TGTGCCAGCAGCACGACGGGGGGAAGCTCCTACGAGCAGTACTTC | CASSTTGGSSYEQYF
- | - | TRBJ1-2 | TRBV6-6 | TGTGCCAGCAGTTACTCGAAGACACATGACGCGTATGGCTACACCTTC | CASSYSKTHDAYGYTF
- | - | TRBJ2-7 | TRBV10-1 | TGCGCCAGCAGTGCATCCCGGGGGATGGACGAGCAGTACTTC | CASSASRGMDEQYF
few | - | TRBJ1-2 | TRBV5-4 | TGTGCCAGCAGCTTACGAGGACAGCCCTCAAGTTATGACTATGGCTACACCTTC | CASSLRGQPSSYDYGYTF
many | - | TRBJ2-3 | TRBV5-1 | TGCGCCAGCAGCTTGTGGGGGCGGGTCACAGATACGCAGTATTTT | CASSLWGRVTDTQYF
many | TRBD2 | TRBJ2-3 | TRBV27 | TGTGCCAGCAGTTTGCAGCTGGGACTATCCACAGATACGCAGTATTTT | CASSLQLGLSTDTQYF